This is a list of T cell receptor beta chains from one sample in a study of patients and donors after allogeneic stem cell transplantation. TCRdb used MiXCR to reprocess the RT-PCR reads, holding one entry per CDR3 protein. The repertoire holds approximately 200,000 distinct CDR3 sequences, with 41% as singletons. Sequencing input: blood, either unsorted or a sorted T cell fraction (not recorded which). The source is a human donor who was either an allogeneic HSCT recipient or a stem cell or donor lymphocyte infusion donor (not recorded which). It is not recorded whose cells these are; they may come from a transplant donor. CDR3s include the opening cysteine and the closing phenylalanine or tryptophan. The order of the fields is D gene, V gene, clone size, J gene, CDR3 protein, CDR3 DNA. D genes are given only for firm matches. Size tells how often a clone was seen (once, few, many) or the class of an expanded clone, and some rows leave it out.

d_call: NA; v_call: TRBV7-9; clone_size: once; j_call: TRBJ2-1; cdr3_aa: CASSLVRDYNEQFF; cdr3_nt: TGTGCCAGCAGCCTCGTCAGGGACTACAATGAGCAGTTCTTC
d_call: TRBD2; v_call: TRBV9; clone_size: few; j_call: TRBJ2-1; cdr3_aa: CASSVGLAGGLFF; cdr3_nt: TGTGCCAGCAGCGTAGGGCTAGCGGGAGGCCTGTTCTTC
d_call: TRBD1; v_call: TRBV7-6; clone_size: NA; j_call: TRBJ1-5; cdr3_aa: CASSLAIGGSDRERQPQHF; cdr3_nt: TGTGCCAGCAGCTTAGCGATTGGTGGTTCGGACAGGGAGAGACAGCCCCAGCATTTT
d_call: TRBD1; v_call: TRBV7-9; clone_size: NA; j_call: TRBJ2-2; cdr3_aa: CASSPGGATTGELFF; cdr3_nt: TGTGCCAGCAGCCCAGGGGGAGCGACCACCGGGGAGCTGTTTTTT
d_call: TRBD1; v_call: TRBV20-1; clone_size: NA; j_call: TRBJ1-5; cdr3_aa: CSALKGQGGQPQHF; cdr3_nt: TGCAGTGCTTTGAAGGGACAGGGAGGGCAGCCCCAGCATTTT
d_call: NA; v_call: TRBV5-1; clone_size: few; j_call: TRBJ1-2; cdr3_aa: CASSLVAGSNYGYTF; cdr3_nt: TGCGCCAGCAGCTTGGTGGCAGGATCTAACTATGGCTACACCTTC
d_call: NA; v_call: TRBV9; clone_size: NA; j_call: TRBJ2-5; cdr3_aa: CASSEVGRQETQYF; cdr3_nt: TGTGCCAGCAGCGAAGTCGGCAGACAAGAGACCCAGTACTTC
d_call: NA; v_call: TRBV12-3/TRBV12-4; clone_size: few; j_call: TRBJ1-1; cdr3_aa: CASNSMTEAFF; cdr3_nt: TGTGCCAGCAACAGTATGACTGAAGCTTTCTTT
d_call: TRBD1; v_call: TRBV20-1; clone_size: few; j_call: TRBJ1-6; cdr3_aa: CSARDGTGDSPLHF; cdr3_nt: TGCAGTGCTAGAGATGGGACAGGGGATTCACCCCTCCACTTT
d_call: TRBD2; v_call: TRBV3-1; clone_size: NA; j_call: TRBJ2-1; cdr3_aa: CASSQGLAGVDEQFF; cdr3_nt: TGTGCCAGCAGCCAAGGACTAGCGGGAGTCGATGAGCAGTTCTTC
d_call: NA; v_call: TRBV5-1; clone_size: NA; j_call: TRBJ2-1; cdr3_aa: CASSYAGTAYNEQFF; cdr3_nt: TGCGCCAGCAGCTACGCAGGGACGGCCTACAATGAGCAGTTCTTC
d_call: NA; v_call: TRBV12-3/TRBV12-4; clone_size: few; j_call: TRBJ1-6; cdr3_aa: CASSFGGRSDSPLHF; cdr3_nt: TGTGCCAGCAGTTTTGGGGGCAGATCGGATTCACCCCTCCACTTT
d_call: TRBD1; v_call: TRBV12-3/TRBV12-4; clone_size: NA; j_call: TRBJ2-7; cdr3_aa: CASSLAGGYEQYF; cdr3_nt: TGTGCCAGCAGTTTGGCAGGGGGCTACGAGCAGTACTTC
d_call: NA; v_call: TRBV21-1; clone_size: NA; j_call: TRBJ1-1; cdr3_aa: CASSKEGGLPQEAFF; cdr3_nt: TGTGCCAGCAGCAAAGAAGGGGGGCTCCCCCAGGAAGCTTTCTTT